These 15 T cell receptor beta chains share one sample of origin, sequenced in a study of lymphopenia after photon versus proton radiotherapy. Assay used: immunoSEQ multiplex PCR; TCRdb lists only in-frame clones, some missing. Of approximately 24,000 clones in the sample, more than 80% are singletons; the top ten hold about 23%. Sequenced material: peripheral blood, taken from a patient treated with photon-based radiotherapy. Source of these receptors: a man aged 35-49 years with gastric cancer.

The chain employs TRBV18 and TRBJ1-2; TRBD1 is a possible D gene (5 bases). Germline V gene data show CDR1 as KGHSH and CDR2 as LQKENI. The CDR3 loop spans 15 amino acids. V lost 2 bases to trimming and J lost 7 bases, with 17 bases between them. This chain's CDR3 is CASSPSGTRNGGYTF. The CDR3 DNA follows: TGTGCCAGCTCACCAAGCGGGACTCGTAACGGTGGCTACACCTTC.

Concerning this clone itself: An end of the junction does not agree with germline; a read error may underlie this. The chain joins TRBV30 to TRBJ1-2; D ambiguous. The CDR3 is 8 amino acids. CDR1 GTSNPN and CDR2 SVGIG come from the germline V gene (reference sequence). DNA for the CDR3: TGTGCCTGGAGTAGGGATCGCTTC. Its protein product is CAWSRDRF.

With respect to this clone: One junction end disagrees with the germline gene, perhaps due to a read error. The chain recombines TRBV5-1 with TRBJ2-7; D remains unclear. The V gene's germline CDR1 is SGHRS and CDR2 YFSETQ. The CDR3 is 14 residues long. The CDR3 nucleotides are TGCGCCGGCAGCGCAACTTCGGGCCCGAACGAGCAGTACTTC. Protein sequence: CAGSATSGPNEQYF.

With respect to this clone: A junction end diverges from the germline sequence, so it may reflect a read error. The genes are TRBV30 and TRBJ1-2; 7 positions match TRBD1. Germline assignment: CDR1 GTSNPN and CDR2 SVGIG (reference sequence). The CDR3 consists of 13 residues. The CDR3 DNA reads as TGTGCCTGGAGTCCCCCCGGGTTTGAGGGGGCTCTCTTC. Translating it yields CAWSPPGFEGALF.

This sequence joins TRBV2 and TRBJ1-4; the D gene is possibly TRBD1 (6 bases). This CDR3 has 17 residues. CDR1 and CDR2 (germline): SNHLY, FYNNEI. V lost 6 bases and J 3 bases, leaving 20 bases between the germline ends. The CDR3 nucleotides are TGTGCCAGCAGGGCCCCCCTTCTACAGGGTCCTAATGAAAAACTGTTTTTT. This encodes CASRAPLLQGPNEKLFF.

This chain's CDR3 is CSVVEVGNQPQHF. The CDR3 nucleotides read TGCAGCGTTGTAGAGGTCGGCAATCAGCCCCAGCATTTT. The chain recombines TRBV29-1 with TRBJ1-5, with D uncertain. Per germline, CDR1 SQVTM and CDR2 ANQGSEA. The CDR3 consists of 13 residues. Between the trimmed V and J ends, which lost 4 bases and 2 bases, there was a span of 9 bases. Full variable domain (remainder filled in from reference TRBV29-1 and TRBJ1-5): SAVISQKPSRDICQRGTSLTIQCQVDSQVTMMFWYRQQPGQSLTLIATANQGSEATYESGFVIDKFPISRPNLTFSTLTVSNMSPEDSSIYLCSVVEVGNQPQHFGDGTRLSIL.

A single count supports this clone. The chain joins TRBV7-2 to TRBJ2-1; 9 bases fit TRBD1. Unmatched junction bases numbered 12, after V lost 5 bases and J lost 7 bases. The CDR3 length is 16 residues. CDR1 and CDR2 (germline): SGHTA, FQGNSA. Here the CDR3 reads CASSPEAGTGRNEQFF. The CDR3, as DNA: TGTGCCAGCAGCCCTGAAGCCGGGACAGGGCGGAATGAGCAGTTCTTC.

The chain employs TRBV7-9 and TRBJ1-6, with D unclear. The germline V gene has CDR1 SEHNR and CDR2 FQNEAQ (reference sequence). This CDR3 spans 12 amino acids. The V and J ends lost 3 bases and 6 bases respectively, with 3 bases between them. CDR3 amino acids: CASSFSNSPLHF. CDR3 in DNA: TGTGCCAGCAGCTTCTCTAATTCACCCCTCCACTTT.

The chain joins TRBV4-1 to TRBJ2-3, with 11 bases aligning to TRBD1. The germline V gene has CDR1 MGHRA and CDR2 YSYEKL. This CDR3 contains 15 residues. J lost 3 bases, V lost 4 bases, and 3 bases had no gene match. The CDR3 coding sequence is TGCGCCAGCAGCCCCCGGGACAGGGGGACAGATACGCAGTATTTT. Translating it yields CASSPRDRGTDTQYF.

The chain is built from TRBV7-2 and TRBJ2-1, with TRBD2 as a possible D gene (6 bases). With 6 bases removed from V and 9 bases from J, the gap between germline ends came to 15 bases. The CDR3 loop spans 13 amino acids. The germline V gene has CDR1 SGHTA and CDR2 FQGNSA. Here the CDR3 reads CASSPRPGGEQFF. The CDR3 coding sequence is TGTGCCAGCAGTCCACGCCCCGGGGGTGAGCAGTTCTTC.

V usage is TRBV7-2 and J usage is TRBJ2-1; TRBD2 agrees at 9 bases. Trimming at V came to 1 base and at J to 6 bases, leaving 7 bases not matched to a gene. This CDR3 contains 16 residues. Germline V gives CDR1 SGHTA, CDR2 FQGNSA. The DNA of the CDR3 is TGTGCCAGCAGCTTAGTGTGGCGGGGGGGCGGCAATGAGCAGTTCTTC. It specifies CASSLVWRGGGNEQFF.

The J gene is TRBJ1-2, the V gene TRBV6-5; D may be TRBD1 (5 bases). The CDR3 contains 15 residues. V was trimmed by 6 bases and J by 4 bases, leaving 18 bases between them. In germline, CDR1 is MNHEY, CDR2 SVGAGI. The CDR3 sequence is CASSLTANLGYGYTF. The CDR3 coding sequence is TGTGCCAGCAGCCTGACAGCAAACCTTGGCTATGGCTACACCTTC.

This sequence joins TRBV5-3 and TRBJ1-2; D is perhaps TRBD1 (6 bases). TRBV5-3 is assigned to the ORF class and has an uncertain function. The CDR3 has 14 residues. Trimming left V 3 bases short and J 4 bases short, with 13 bases between. The CDR3 DNA is TGTGCCAGAAGCTCGATTGGGACATTCTATGGCTACACCTTC. This encodes CARSSIGTFYGYTF.

The table lists this clone with a few counts. The CDR3 DNA follows: TGCGCCAGCAGCCAAGTGGGCCGTCGCGGGGGTGGGAATCAGCCCCAGCATTTT. This sequence encodes CASSQVGRRGGGNQPQHF. The chain links TRBV4-1 to TRBJ1-5; a possible D gene is TRBD1 (5 bases). This CDR3 region has 18 residues. Germline-derived CDR1 and CDR2 are MGHRA and YSYEKL. V lost 1 base and J lost 4, with 20 bases in between.

CDR3 sequence reads: CASSQAGQSTDTQYF. The CDR3 region has the DNA TGTGCCAGCAGCCAGGCAGGGCAAAGCACAGATACGCAGTATTTT. The chain carries TRBV4-2 and TRBJ2-3, with D tentatively TRBD1 (5 bases). V lost 3 bases and J 0 bases, leaving 10 bases between the germline ends. Germline CDR1 reads LGHNA; CDR2 reads YNFKEQ. The CDR3 loop spans 15 amino acids.